The rows below give T cell receptor beta chains drawn from one sample of a study of T cell repertoires in cytomegalovirus infection. TCRdb redid the calling of the reads with MiXCR, one entry per CDR3 protein. The sample lists roughly 500,000 distinct CDR3 sequences; around 10% were seen once. The sequencing sample was made of PBMCs. Every receptor here comes from a human donor in good health (CMV status not recorded). Some clones in this sample may be carry-over from other donors' samples. Each CDR3 is given with its conserved first and last residue. D genes are given only for firm matches. Clone size is shown for a subset of rows, as once, few, many or a class of expanded clone.

NA,many,TRBV6-5,TRBJ2-7,TGTGCCAGCAGCCGGGGCACGGGCGAGCAGTACTTC,CASSRGTGEQYF
NA,many,TRBV7-2,TRBJ1-1,TGTGCCAGCAGCTCCCAGATTGTAGGGAACACTGAAGCTTTCTTT,CASSSQIVGNTEAFF
NA,few,TRBV12-3/TRBV12-4,TRBJ2-5,TGTGCCAGCCGCCTTCGGATGCCCCAAGAGACCCAGTACTTC,CASRLRMPQETQYF
NA,many,TRBV5-1,TRBJ1-6,TGCGCCAGCAGCTTGGGTAGTTCGGATCCTGAGTCACCCCTCCACTTT,CASSLGSSDPESPLHF
NA,many,TRBV12-3/TRBV12-4,TRBJ2-3,TGTGCCAGCAGTGCCCGCAGGGCAAGCACAGATACGCAGTATTTT,CASSARRASTDTQYF
TRBD1,NA,TRBV12-3/TRBV12-4,TRBJ1-2,TGTGCCAGCAGTGTACAGGGGATCTATGGCTACACCTTC,CASSVQGIYGYTF
TRBD2,many,TRBV7-9,TRBJ2-4,TGTGCCAGCAGCCATCCGGGAGAGCGGGAGTTAGGCAAAAACATTCAGTACTTC,CASSHPGERELGKNIQYF
NA,few,TRBV7-9,TRBJ2-1,TGTGCCAGCAGCTTCGAGGGGGGCGGCAATGAGCAGTTCTTC,CASSFEGGGNEQFF
TRBD1,many,TRBV7-8,TRBJ2-1,TGTGCCAGCAGCTTAGGATCAGGGGGCCACAATGAGCAGTTCTTC,CASSLGSGGHNEQFF
NA,few,TRBV7-9,TRBJ1-6,TGTGCCAGCAGCTTAGGAAACGGGGGAGGTTCACCCCTCCACTTT,CASSLGNGGGSPLHF
NA,NA,TRBV5-5,TRBJ2-7,TGTGCCAGCAGCTTGGGCTTAGGGGTTTTTTACGAGCAGTACTTC,CASSLGLGVFYEQYF
NA,many,TRBV6-1,TRBJ1-5,TGTGCCAGCAGTGAAGCTGGACTGCGAAATCAGCCCCAGCATTTT,CASSEAGLRNQPQHF
NA,many,TRBV11-2,TRBJ2-2,TGTGCCAGCAGCTTAACACCCATATCTACCGGGGAGCTGTTTTTT,CASSLTPISTGELFF
NA,NA,TRBV24-1,TRBJ1-5,TGTGCCACCAGTCCGGGATACCATCAGCCCCAGCATTTT,CATSPGYHQPQHF